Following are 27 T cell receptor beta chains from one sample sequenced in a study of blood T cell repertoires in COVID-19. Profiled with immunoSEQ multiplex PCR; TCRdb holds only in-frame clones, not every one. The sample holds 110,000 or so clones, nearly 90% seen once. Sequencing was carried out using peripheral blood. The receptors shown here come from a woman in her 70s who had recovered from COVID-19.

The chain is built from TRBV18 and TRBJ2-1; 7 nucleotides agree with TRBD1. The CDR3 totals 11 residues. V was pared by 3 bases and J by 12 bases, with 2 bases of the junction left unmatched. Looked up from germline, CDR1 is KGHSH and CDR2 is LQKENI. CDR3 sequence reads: CASSPDRVQFF. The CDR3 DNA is TGTGCCAGCTCACCCGACAGGGTGCAGTTCTTC.

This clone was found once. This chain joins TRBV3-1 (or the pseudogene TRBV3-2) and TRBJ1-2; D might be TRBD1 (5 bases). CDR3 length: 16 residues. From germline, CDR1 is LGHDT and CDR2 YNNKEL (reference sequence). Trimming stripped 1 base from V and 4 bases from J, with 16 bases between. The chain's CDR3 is CASSQGGGVLSYGYTF. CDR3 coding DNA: TGTGCCAGCAGCCAAGGGGGCGGGGTTTTAAGCTATGGCTACACCTTC.

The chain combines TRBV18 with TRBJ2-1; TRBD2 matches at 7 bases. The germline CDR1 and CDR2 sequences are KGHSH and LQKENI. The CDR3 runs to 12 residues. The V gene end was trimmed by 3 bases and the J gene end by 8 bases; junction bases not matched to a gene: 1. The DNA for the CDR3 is TGTGCCAGCTCACCGGCGGGAGATGAGCAGTTCTTC. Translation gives CASSPAGDEQFF.

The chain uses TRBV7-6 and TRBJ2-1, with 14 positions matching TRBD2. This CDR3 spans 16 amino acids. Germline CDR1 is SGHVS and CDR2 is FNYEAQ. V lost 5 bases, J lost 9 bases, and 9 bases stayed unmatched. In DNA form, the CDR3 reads TGTGCCAGCAGCGATGGACTAGCGGGAGGATCGGGTGAGCAGTTCTTC. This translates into CASSDGLAGGSGEQFF.

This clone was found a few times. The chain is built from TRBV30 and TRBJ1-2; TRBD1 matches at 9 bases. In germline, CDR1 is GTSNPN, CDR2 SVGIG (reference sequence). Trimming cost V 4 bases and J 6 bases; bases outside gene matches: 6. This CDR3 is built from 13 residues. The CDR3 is CAWNRDRDNGYTF. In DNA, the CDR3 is TGTGCCTGGAACCGGGACAGGGACAATGGCTACACCTTC.

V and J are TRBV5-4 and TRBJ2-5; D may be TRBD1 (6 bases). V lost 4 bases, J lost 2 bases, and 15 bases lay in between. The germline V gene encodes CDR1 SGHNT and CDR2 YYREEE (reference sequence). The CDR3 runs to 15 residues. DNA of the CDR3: TGTGCCAGCAGCCCGTCCGGACAGATTCAAGAGACCCAGTACTTC. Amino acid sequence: CASSPSGQIQETQYF.

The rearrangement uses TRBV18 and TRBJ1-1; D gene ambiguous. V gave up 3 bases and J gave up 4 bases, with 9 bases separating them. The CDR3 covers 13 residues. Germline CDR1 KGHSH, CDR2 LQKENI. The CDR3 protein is CASSPTRGTEAFF. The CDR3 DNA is TGTGCCAGCTCACCCACACGAGGCACTGAAGCTTTCTTT.

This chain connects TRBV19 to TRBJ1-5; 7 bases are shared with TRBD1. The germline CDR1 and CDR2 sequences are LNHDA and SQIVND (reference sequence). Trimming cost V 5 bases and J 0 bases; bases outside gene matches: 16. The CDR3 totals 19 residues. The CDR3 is CASSWGDRVGGGSNQPQHF. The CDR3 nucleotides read TGTGCCAGTAGTTGGGGAGACAGGGTCGGAGGAGGTAGCAATCAGCCCCAGCATTTT.

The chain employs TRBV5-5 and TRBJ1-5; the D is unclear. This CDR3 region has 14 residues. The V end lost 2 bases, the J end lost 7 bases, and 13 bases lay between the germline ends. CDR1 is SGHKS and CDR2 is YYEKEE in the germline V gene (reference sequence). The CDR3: CASSLVFGAQPQHF. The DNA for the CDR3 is TGTGCCAGCAGCTTAGTATTCGGAGCCCAGCCCCAGCATTTT. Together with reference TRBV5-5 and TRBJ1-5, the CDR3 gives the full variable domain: DAGVTQSPTHLIKTRGQQVTLRCSPISGHKSVSWYQQVLGQGPQFIFQYYEKEERGRGNFPDRFSARQFPNYSSELNVNALLLGDSALYLCASSLVFGAQPQHFGDGTRLSIL.

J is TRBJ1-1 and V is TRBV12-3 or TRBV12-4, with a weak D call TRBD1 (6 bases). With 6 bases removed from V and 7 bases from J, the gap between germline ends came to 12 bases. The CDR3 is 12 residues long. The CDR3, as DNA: TGTGCCAGCAGCTTACAGGGAGGTGAAGCTTTCTTT. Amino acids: CASSLQGGEAFF.

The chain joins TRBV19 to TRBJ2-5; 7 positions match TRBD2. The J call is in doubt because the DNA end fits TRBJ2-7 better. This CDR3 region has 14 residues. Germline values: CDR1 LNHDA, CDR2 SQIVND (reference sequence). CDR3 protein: CASRPSWGGDEQYF. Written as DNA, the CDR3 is TGTGCCAGTAGACCCTCGTGGGGGGGGGACGAGCAGTACTTC.

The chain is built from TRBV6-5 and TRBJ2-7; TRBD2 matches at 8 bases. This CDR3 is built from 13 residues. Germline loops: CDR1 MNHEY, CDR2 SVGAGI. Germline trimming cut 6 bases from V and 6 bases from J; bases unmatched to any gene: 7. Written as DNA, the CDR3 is TGTGCCAGCAGGGTCGGGGGGGCGACCGAGCAGTACTTC. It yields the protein CASRVGGATEQYF.

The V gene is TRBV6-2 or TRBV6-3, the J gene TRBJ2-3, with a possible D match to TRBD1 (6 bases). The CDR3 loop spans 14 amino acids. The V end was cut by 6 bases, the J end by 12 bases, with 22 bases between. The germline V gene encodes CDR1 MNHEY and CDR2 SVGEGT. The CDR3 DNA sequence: TGTGCCAGCAGCATGGCGTTTCAAACAGGGTCCCAGTATTTT. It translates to CASSMAFQTGSQYF.

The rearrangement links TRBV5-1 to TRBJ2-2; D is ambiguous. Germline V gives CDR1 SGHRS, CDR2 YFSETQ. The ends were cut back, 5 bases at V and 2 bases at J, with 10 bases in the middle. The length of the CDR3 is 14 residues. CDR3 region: CASRTGYNTGELFF. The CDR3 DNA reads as TGCGCCAGCAGGACCGGGTACAACACCGGGGAGCTGTTTTTT.

In DNA form, the CDR3 reads TGTGCCAGCAGTCCCGGACAGGGCCTCGACGCCGGGGAGCTGTTTTTT. Protein sequence: CASSPGQGLDAGELFF. The genes are TRBV27 and TRBJ2-2; 8 positions agree with TRBD1. The V gene end was trimmed by 5 bases and the J gene end by 6 bases; junction bases not matched to a gene: 11. The germline V gene encodes CDR1 MNHEY and CDR2 SMNVEV (reference sequence). This CDR3 contains 16 residues.

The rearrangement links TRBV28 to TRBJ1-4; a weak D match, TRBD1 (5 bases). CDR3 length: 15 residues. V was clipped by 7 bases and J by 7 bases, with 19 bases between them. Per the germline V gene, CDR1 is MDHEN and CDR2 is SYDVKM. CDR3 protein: CASIPRGENSEKLFF. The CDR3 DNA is TGTGCCAGCATCCCGCGGGGGGAAAACTCTGAAAAACTGTTTTTT.

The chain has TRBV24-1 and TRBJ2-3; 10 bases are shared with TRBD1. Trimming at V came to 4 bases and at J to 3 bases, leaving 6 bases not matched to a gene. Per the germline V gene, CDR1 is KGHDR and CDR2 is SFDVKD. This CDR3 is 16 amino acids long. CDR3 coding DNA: TGTGCCACCAGTGAGTCGACAGGGGGCGCGACAGATACGCAGTATTTT. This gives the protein CATSESTGGATDTQYF.

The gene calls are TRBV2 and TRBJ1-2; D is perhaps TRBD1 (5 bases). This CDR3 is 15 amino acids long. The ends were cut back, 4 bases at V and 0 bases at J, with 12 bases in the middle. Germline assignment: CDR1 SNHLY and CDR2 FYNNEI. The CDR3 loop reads CASSGADRANYGYTF. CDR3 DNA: TGTGCCAGCAGTGGGGCTGACAGAGCTAACTATGGCTACACCTTC.

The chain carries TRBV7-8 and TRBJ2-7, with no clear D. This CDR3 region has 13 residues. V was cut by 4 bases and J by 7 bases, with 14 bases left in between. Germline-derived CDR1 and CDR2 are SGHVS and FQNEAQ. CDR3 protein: CASSSFSEEEQYF. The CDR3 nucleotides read TGTGCCAGCAGCTCCTTCTCTGAGGAGGAGCAGTACTTC. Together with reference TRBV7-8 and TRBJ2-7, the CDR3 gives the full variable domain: GAGVSQSPRYKVAKRGQDVALRCDPISGHVSLFWYQQALGQGPEFLTYFQNEAQLDKSGLPSDRFFAERPEGSVSTLKIQRTQQEDSAVYLCASSSFSEEEQYFGPGTRLTVT.

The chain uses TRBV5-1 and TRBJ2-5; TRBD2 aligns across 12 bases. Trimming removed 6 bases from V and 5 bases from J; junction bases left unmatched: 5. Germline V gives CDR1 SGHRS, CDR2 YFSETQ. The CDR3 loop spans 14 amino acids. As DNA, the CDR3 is TGCGCCAGCACCCTAGCGGGGGGGTTCGAGACCCAGTACTTC. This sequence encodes CASTLAGGFETQYF. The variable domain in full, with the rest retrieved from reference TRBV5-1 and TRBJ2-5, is KAGVTQTPRYLIKTRGQQVTLSCSPISGHRSVSWYQQTPGQGLQFLFEYFSETQRNKGNFPGRFSGRQFSNSRSEMNVSTLELGDSALYLCASTLAGGFETQYFGPGTRLLVL.

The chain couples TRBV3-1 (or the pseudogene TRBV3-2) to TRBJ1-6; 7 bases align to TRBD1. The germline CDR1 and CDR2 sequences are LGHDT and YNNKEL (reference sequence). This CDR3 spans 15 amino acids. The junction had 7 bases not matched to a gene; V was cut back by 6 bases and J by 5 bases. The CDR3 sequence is CASRVTGVNNSPLHF. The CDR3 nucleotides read TGTGCCAGCAGGGTAACAGGGGTCAATAATTCACCCCTCCACTTT.

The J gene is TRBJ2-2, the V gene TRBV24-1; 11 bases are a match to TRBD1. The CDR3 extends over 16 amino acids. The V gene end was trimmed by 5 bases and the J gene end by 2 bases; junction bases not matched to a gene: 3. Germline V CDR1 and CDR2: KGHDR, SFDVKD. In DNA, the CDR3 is TGTGCCACCAGTGTCGGACAGGGGGCAAACACCGGGGAGCTGTTTTTT. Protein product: CATSVGQGANTGELFF.

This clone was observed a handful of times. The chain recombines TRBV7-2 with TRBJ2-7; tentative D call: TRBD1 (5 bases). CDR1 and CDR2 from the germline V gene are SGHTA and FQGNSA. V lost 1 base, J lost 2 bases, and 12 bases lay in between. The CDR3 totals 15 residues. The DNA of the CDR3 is TGTGCCAGCAGCTTAGGGAGACAGAGAACCTACGAGCAGTACTTC. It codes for CASSLGRQRTYEQYF.

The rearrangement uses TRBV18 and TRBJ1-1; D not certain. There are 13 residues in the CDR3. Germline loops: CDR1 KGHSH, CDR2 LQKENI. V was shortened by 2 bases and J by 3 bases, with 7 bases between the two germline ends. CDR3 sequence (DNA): TGTGCCAGCTCACCAAGACGGGACACTGAAGCTTTCTTT. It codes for CASSPRRDTEAFF. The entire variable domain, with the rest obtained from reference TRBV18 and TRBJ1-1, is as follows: NAGVMQNPRHLVRRRGQEARLRCSPMKGHSHVYWYRQLPEEGLKFMVYLQKENIIDESGMPKERFSAEFPKEGPSILRIQQVVRGDSAAYFCASSPRRDTEAFFGQGTRLTVV.

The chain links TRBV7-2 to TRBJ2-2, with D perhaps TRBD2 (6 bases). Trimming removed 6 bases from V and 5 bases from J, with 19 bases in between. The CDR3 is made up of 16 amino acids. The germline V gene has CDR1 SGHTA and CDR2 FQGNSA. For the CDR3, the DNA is TGTGCCAGCAGGAACCGCGGGGAACGCCTAACCGGGGAGCTGTTTTTT. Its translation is CASRNRGERLTGELFF.

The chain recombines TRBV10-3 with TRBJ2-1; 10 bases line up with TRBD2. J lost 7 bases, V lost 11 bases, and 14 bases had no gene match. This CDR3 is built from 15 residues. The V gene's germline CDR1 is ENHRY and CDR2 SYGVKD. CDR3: CASGKREGLTNEQFF. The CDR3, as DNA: TGTGCCTCCGGCAAGCGGGAGGGCCTCACGAATGAGCAGTTCTTC.

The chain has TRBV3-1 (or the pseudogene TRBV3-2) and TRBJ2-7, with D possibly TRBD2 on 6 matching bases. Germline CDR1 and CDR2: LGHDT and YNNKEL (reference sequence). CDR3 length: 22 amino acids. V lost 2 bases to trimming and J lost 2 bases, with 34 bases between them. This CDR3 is CASSQPMGLLLYWIPSPYEQYF. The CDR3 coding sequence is TGTGCCAGCAGCCAACCAATGGGACTGCTCTTGTATTGGATCCCTTCCCCCTACGAGCAGTACTTC.